This T cell receptor beta chain was obtained from a study of blood T cells in healthy people across ages (dated by TCRdb to the mid-2010s). As for the study more broadly: In model experiments, template switching captured roughly one uniquely barcoded TCR beta cDNA molecule for every two T cells. To track age-related changes in TCR beta repertoire diversity, the study relied on deep sequencing normalized with unique cDNA molecular identifiers. The donors were split into four age groups: young (average about 16 years), middle-aged (around 37), aged (roughly 68) and long-lived (roughly 80). To avoid experimental bias, donors of different ages were spread randomly across the sequencing lanes. Two additional independent replicas of 1 million unique cDNA reads from the same blood draw were analyzed for two donors (one aged 18 to 30 and one aged 80 or older). What the work shows at the level of the full study, not this receptor alone: Compared with the aged group, the long-lived group had more naive CD4+ T cells, fewer expanded clones and increased TCR diversity, a pattern suggesting age selection. Estimates of total diversity based on one million sequenced T cells were regarded as lower bounds and as underestimates. The CMV infection status of donors was not known, potentially confounding age-related changes in expanded clonotypes. The percentage of naive T cells measured by flow cytometry correlated strongly with observed TCR beta diversity. Bulk unsorted PBMC profiling prevented conclusive comparison of naive and antigen-experienced compartments. As age increased, observed TCR beta diversity per million T cells dropped in a roughly linear way, and a significant reduction was already evident by age around 41.

The cysteine opens and the phenylalanine closes a CDR3 of 14 amino acids. Of the read, only the CDR3 DNA is kept; its 42 bases are in frame from base 1. CDR1 DFQATT and CDR2 SNEGSKA are derived from the germline V gene (reference sequence). For this chain, trimming is 3 bases at the V end and 13 bases at the J end, and the number of junction bases without a gene match is 11. The approximately 39 donors, aged about 6 to 100 years, were systemically healthy Caucasian individuals from Russia. Around 10 milliliters of peripheral blood were collected from each donor into EDTA-treated Vacutainer tubes. Ficoll-Paque density-gradient centrifugation was used to isolate PBMCs, with at least 6.5 million per sample. Trizol reagent was used to extract total RNA from the PBMCs, yielding at least 6 micrograms per sample. Naive CD45RAhigh/CD27high T cell percentages were measured by flow cytometry on a PBMC aliquot from every donor.

The protocol used for the library was 5' RACE. The reads were generated on an Illumina HiSeq 2500. A second PCR of 7 to 11 cycles was run with a J-beta primer mix and a sample-barcoded 5' primer. Each TCR beta cDNA molecule received a unique molecular identifier from a template-switch 5' adaptor carrying 12 random nucleotides. At least 2.5 million CDR3-containing paired-end reads were obtained from each sample. First-strand cDNA was synthesized from all RNA with the Mint cDNA synthesis kit, primed by a TRBC-specific oligonucleotide. Following uracil-DNA glycosylase treatment, a first 18-cycle PCR with universal primers M1SS and BC2_uni_R was performed on all cDNA. In the authors' own workflow: Each sample was normalized by randomly selecting 1 million high-quality reads, each carrying a distinct molecular identifier. Instead of being binned into consensus sequences, reads with shared molecular identifiers were discarded. CDR3 identification, clonotype clustering and error correction used MiTCR with a Q25 quality threshold and the strictest error-elimination algorithm. A nonparametric unseen species model with Euler transformation was used to estimate lower-bound total TCR beta diversity. The public reads were run again by TCRdb, first through fastp at Q25 and then through MiXCR, and only productive beta chains were kept. Here each entry gathers all rows of one CDR3 protein and keeps the most common genes and DNA. The V and J calls follow TCRdb's processing rather than the paper's. Here the sample has about 830,000 distinct CDR3 sequences; over 45% occur a single time. 20% to 25% of the sample is taken by the ten largest.

This clonotype was recorded a few times. Its antigen is still unknown. The input lacks base qualities; no much larger clone sits a single base away. The V gene is TRBV20-1 and the J gene is TRBJ2-4; 11 of the junction bases match TRBD2. The sample consisted of blood. The receptor was derived from a man aged 30-40 years in good health. CDR3 loop: CSASFSGRVREQYF. The DNA sequence reads TGCAGTGCTAGCTTTAGCGGGAGGGTCAGGGAGCAGTACTTC.